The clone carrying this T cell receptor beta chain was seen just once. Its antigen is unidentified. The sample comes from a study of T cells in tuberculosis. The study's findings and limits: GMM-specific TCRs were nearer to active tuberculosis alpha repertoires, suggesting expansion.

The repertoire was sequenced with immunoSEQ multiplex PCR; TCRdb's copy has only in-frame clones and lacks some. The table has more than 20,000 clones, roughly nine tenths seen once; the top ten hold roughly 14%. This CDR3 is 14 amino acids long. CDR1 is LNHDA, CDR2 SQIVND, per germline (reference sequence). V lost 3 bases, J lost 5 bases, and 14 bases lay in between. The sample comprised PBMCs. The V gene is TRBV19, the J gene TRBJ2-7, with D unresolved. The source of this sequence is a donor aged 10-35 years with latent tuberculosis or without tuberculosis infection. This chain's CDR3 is CASSMPGSSDEQYF. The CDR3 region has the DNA TGTGCCAGTAGTATGCCAGGAAGTTCGGACGAGCAGTACTTC.